The T cell receptor (beta chain) described here comes from a study of blood T cell repertoires in COVID-19. Background on the study: COVID-19 samples, acute and convalescent, were from the United States, Italy and Spain. The analysed material was cDNA or gDNA that came from T cells, B-cell-depleted T cells, or PBMCs.

Seattle's enrolled individuals joined amid active infection and were then monitored longitudinally. Trimming cost V 1 base and J 5 bases; bases outside gene matches: 9. CDR1 is MGHRA, CDR2 YSYEKL, per germline. This CDR3 spans 16 amino acids. Authors' processing steps: Estimated nucleated cell counts came from reference gene primer amplification. Data came from immunoSEQ multiplex PCR; TCRdb stores just in-frame clones and leaves some out. V, J and clone size derive from that table, while D and trimming were established from the DNA sequence. The sample holds approximately 300,000 clones, around 82% seen once.

The V and J genes are TRBV4-1 and TRBJ1-2; 8 nucleotides line up with TRBD1. This TCR derives from a person between 65 and 79 years old with COVID-19, enrolled during active disease. Material for sequencing was peripheral blood. The CDR3 nucleotides are TGCGCCAGCAGCCAAGGCCCGATGGACAGGGTGTATGGCTACACCTTC. Protein product: CASSQGPMDRVYGYTF.